The clone carrying this T cell receptor beta chain was recorded once. No antigen is known for it. Assay: immunoSEQ multiplex PCR; the TCRdb copy retains only in-frame clones and omits some. The table includes 15,000 to 20,000 clones, approximately 81% detected once. The sample comes from a study of T cell responses to AZD1222 COVID-19 vaccine. Whole-study findings and limits: Donors skewed white British and female; clonal diversity was possibly underestimated.

Deletions cut 4 bases from V and 0 bases from J, with 7 bases between. Germline loops: CDR1 SQVTM, CDR2 ANQGSEA. CDR3 length equals 13 residues. The material sequenced was peripheral blood, taken 28 days after the second AZD1222 dose. The sequence was obtained from an adult who received the AZD1222 COVID-19 vaccine. The chain carries TRBV29-1 and TRBJ1-5; D unresolved. In DNA, the CDR3 is TGCAGCGTTGGGACGGATAGCAATCAGCCCCAGCATTTT. This gives the protein CSVGTDSNQPQHF.